Below, 8 T cell receptor beta chains from the same sample are listed, as sequenced in a study of human T cells and chemical hapten exposure. As to time point: patch test 2, 6 weeks after DPC sensitization. Treatment indicated: therapeutic diphenylcyclopropenone sensitization with weekly scalp DPC. TCRdb redid the calling of the RACE reads with MiXCR, one entry per CDR3 protein. The table shows approximately 89,000 distinct CDR3 sequences, with 10% occurring only once. Material: whole blood, obtained in connection with sensitization to the hapten diphenylcyclopropenone (DPC). All receptors come from a woman aged 25 to 39 with alopecia areata. Some clones in this sample may be carry-over from other donors' samples.

The chain is built from TRBV10-3 and TRBJ2-3; 7 bases match TRBD1. V lost 5 bases and J lost 3; bases outside the gene matches: 5. The germline V gene encodes CDR1 ENHRY and CDR2 SYGVKD. The CDR3 length is 14 residues. The CDR3 is CAISSNRGTDTQYF. The CDR3 DNA is TGTGCCATCAGTTCCAACAGGGGAACAGATACGCAGTATTTT.

This clonotype was seen repeatedly, ten times or more. The chain joins TRBV29-1 to TRBJ2-7, with 8 bases matching TRBD1. The V segment lost 6 bases and the J segment 6 bases; nucleotides outside the gene matches: 7. Germline V lookup: CDR1 SQVTM, CDR2 ANQGSEA. There are 12 residues in the CDR3. CDR3: CSVGQGGIEQYF. The CDR3 DNA follows: TGCAGCGTCGGACAGGGAGGCATCGAGCAGTACTTC.

V and J are TRBV12-2 and TRBJ2-3; TRBD2, as called in the table, went unchecked against the DNA. TRBV12-2 is flagged as a pseudogene. The CDR3 is 19 amino acids. CDR3 in DNA: TGTGCAAGTCGCTTAACCCAGCCGGGACTAATAATCTGCACAGATACGCAGTATTTT. Amino acids: CASRLTQPGLIICTDTQYF.

The V gene is TRBV6-5, the J gene TRBJ2-1; TRBD2 matches 13 bases. CDR1 and CDR2 from the germline V gene are MNHEY and SVGAGI. The CDR3 length is 16 residues. Trimming took 2 bases from V and 4 from J; bases not matched to a gene: 2. CDR3 protein: CASSYGLAGEYNEQFF. The CDR3 bases are TGTGCCAGCAGTTACGGACTAGCGGGGGAGTACAATGAGCAGTTCTTC.

This clonotype was seen many times. The chain is built from TRBV6-5 and TRBJ1-1; D uncertain. Between the trimmed V and J ends, which lost 3 bases and 2 bases, there was a span of 7 bases. The CDR3 length is 13 residues. Germline CDR1 is MNHEY and CDR2 is SVGAGI. For the CDR3, the DNA is TGTGCCAGCAGTTATAGCACCAACACTGAAGCTTTCTTT. Its protein is CASSYSTNTEAFF.

V is TRBV6-2 or TRBV6-3 and J is TRBJ1-2; D not resolved. The CDR3 covers 14 residues. With 8 bases removed from V and 4 bases from J, the gap between germline ends came to 17 bases. Germline CDR1 is MNHEY and CDR2 is SVGEGT. CDR3 DNA: TGTGCCAGCTGTTCCCTTGGAGCCCTCTATGGCTACACCTTC. Translating it yields CASCSLGALYGYTF.

This clonotype was counted many times. V and J are TRBV11-2 and TRBJ2-7; 8 nucleotides align to TRBD1. J was trimmed by 8 bases and V by 5 bases; bases with no gene match: 11. CDR1 is SGHAT, CDR2 FQNNGV, per germline. CDR3 length: 14 residues. The CDR3 is CASSPAGTGFQQYF. The CDR3 nucleotides are TGTGCCAGCAGCCCCGCCGGGACAGGATTCCAGCAGTACTTC.

This clonotype was detected many times. This chain joins TRBV4-3 and TRBJ2-3, with 8 bases matching TRBD1. Germline lookup yields CDR1 LGHNA and CDR2 YSLEER. Trimming at V came to 4 bases and at J to 0 bases, leaving 3 bases not matched to a gene. This CDR3 has 15 amino acids. The CDR3 bases are TGCGCCAGCAGCCTAGGACAGGGCAGCACAGATACGCAGTATTTT. This encodes CASSLGQGSTDTQYF.